A selection of T cell receptor beta chains follows, all from one sample in a study of shared clonotypes between healthy human individuals. Assay: immunoSEQ multiplex PCR; the TCRdb copy retains only in-frame clones and omits some. Of approximately 1.1 million clones in the sample, around 78% were seen once. Sequencing used memory CD4+ T cells from PBMCs. The source is a man younger than 30 in good health. Some clones in this sample may be carry-over from other donors' samples. Both conserved end residues are part of each CDR3. The D gene is left open where the match is weak. Where a row states a size, it is once, few, many or the class of an expanded clone; other rows omit it.

d_call | clone_size | j_call | v_call | cdr3_nt | cdr3_aa
TRBD1 | - | TRBJ1-3 | TRBV6-6 | TGTGCCAGCACTGACAGGGTTGGAAACACCATATATTTT | CASTDRVGNTIYF
- | - | TRBJ2-7 | TRBV30 | TGTGCCTGGAGTGCGGGACACTTGGCCTACGAGCAGTACTTC | CAWSAGHLAYEQYF
- | once | TRBJ2-6 | TRBV19 | TGTGCCAGTAGTATAGTGGGTTCTGCCAACGTCCTGACTTTC | CASSIVGSANVLTF
- | - | TRBJ2-3 | TRBV7-2 | TGTGCCAGCAGTCTGCCTGGGGTTGGCACAGATACGCAGTATTTT | CASSLPGVGTDTQYF
- | - | TRBJ2-7 | TRBV7-3 | TGTGCCAGCAGCCAAGGGGGCGAGCAGTACTTC | CASSQGGEQYF
- | - | TRBJ2-2 | TRBV6-5 | TGTGCCAGCAGTCGGACAGTCGCGACCGGGGAGCTGTTTTTT | CASSRTVATGELFF
TRBD2 | - | TRBJ2-7 | TRBV7-3 | TGTGCCAGCAGCCCACGGCGGACTAGCCGCCTCCACGAGCAGTACTTC | CASSPRRTSRLHEQYF
TRBD2 | once | TRBJ2-1 | TRBV28 | TGTGCCAGCAGTTTAGCGGGAGTTGGATACAATGAGCAGTTCTTC | CASSLAGVGYNEQFF
TRBD2 | - | TRBJ2-1 | TRBV27 | TGTGCCAGCAGTCCACCTACCTTTAGCGGGAGTTACAACAATGAGCAGTTCTTC | CASSPPTFSGSYNNEQFF
TRBD2 | - | TRBJ2-5 | TRBV28 | TGTGCCAGCAGTTTAGGGGGGACTAGAGGGGAGACCCAGTACTTC | CASSLGGTRGETQYF
- | - | TRBJ2-1 | TRBV7-9 | TGTGCCAGCAGCTTTTCCGGGAGCTCCTACAATGAGCAGTTCTTC | CASSFSGSSYNEQFF
- | - | TRBJ1-2 | TRBV10-3 | TGTGCCATCAACCCGACCGGGACACACTATGGCTACACCTTC | CAINPTGTHYGYTF
- | few | TRBJ1-1 | TRBV2 | TGTGCCAGCAGGCCCCCCCGGGGTGGGGCCACTGAAGCTTTCTTT | CASRPPRGGATEAFF
- | - | TRBJ2-5 | TRBV30 | TGTGCTCTTACCGGGGCGGGAGAGACCCAGTACTTC | CALTGAGETQYF
TRBD1 | - | TRBJ2-3 | TRBV18 | TGTGCCAGCTCACCGGCAAGACAGGGGACAGATACGCAGTATTTT | CASSPARQGTDTQYF
- | - | TRBJ1-4 | TRBV5-6 | TGTGCCAGCAGCTTTTCAGTGGGTGGTAGTGAAAAACTGTTTTTT | CASSFSVGGSEKLFF
- | - | TRBJ2-6 | TRBV10-1 | TGCGCCACCTCCAGGGACACCGGGGCCAACGTCCTGACTTTC | CATSRDTGANVLTF
TRBD1 | - | TRBJ1-1 | TRBV5-1 | TGCGCCAGCAGCTTCACAGGGGGCAGCTTGACTGAAGCTTTCTTT | CASSFTGGSLTEAFF
- | - | TRBJ1-2 | TRBV10-3 | TGTGCCATCAGTGATGAAGGCGGGCCCAACTTCAACTATGGCTACACCTTC | CAISDEGGPNFNYGYTF
- | - | TRBJ1-3 | TRBV30 | TGTGCCTGGAGTGTAGGCGCAAGCTCTGGAAACACCATATATTTT | CAWSVGASSGNTIYF
TRBD2 | - | TRBJ2-1 | TRBV10-2 | TGCGCCAGCAGTGTTTTGGCTAGCGGGAGTGCTAGCTACAATGAGCAGTTCTTC | CASSVLASGSASYNEQFF
- | - | TRBJ2-7 | TRBV5-1 | TGCGCCAGCAGCTTGGAGGGAGTTAGAGGCGTACAGCAGTACTTC | CASSLEGVRGVQQYF
- | - | TRBJ1-1 | TRBV7-2 | TGTGCCAGCAGCGCACAGATGAACACTGAAGCTTTCTTT | CASSAQMNTEAFF
- | - | TRBJ1-3 | TRBV5-1 | TGCGCCAGCAGTGGATTACGTGACGGAAACACCATATATTTT | CASSGLRDGNTIYF
TRBD1 | - | TRBJ2-7 | TRBV5-1 | TGCGCCAGCAGCTTCGGGACAGGGGGTGAGCAGTACTTC | CASSFGTGGEQYF
- | once | TRBJ1-6 | TRBV6-5 | TGTGCCAGCAGTCCAGGACAGAATTCACCCCTCCACTTT | CASSPGQNSPLHF
TRBD1 | - | TRBJ1-1 | TRBV4-3 | TGCGCCAGCAGCCAAGCTACAGGGGCTATGAACACTGAAGCTTTCTTT | CASSQATGAMNTEAFF
TRBD2 | - | TRBJ2-3 | TRBV4-1 | TGCGCCAGCAGCCAATTAGGGCTAGCGGGAGTAGAAGATACGCAGTATTTT | CASSQLGLAGVEDTQYF
- | - | TRBJ2-7 | TRBV28 | TGTGCCAGCAGGTCAGGGGTTAGGTTAGAGCAGTACTTC | CASRSGVRLEQYF
- | - | TRBJ2-5 | TRBV6-1 | TGTGCCAGCAGTGTGACAGCGTCCCAAGAGACCCAGTACTTC | CASSVTASQETQYF
TRBD2 | - | TRBJ2-1 | TRBV30 | TGTGCCCTGAATATCGGGACTAGCGTAGCGGGCCGGTTCTTC | CALNIGTSVAGRFF
- | - | TRBJ1-3 | TRBV7-9 | TGTGCCAGCACCCACTTCCGGGGCTCTGGAAACACCATATATTTT | CASTHFRGSGNTIYF
TRBD2 | - | TRBJ2-1 | TRBV5-6 | TGTGCCAGCAGCTTGAGGTGGCTAGCGGGGTACAATGAGCAGTTCTTC | CASSLRWLAGYNEQFF
- | - | TRBJ1-1 | TRBV7-3 | TGTGCCAGCAGCTTACACAGAGACTCTGAAGCTTTCTTT | CASSLHRDSEAFF
TRBD2 | - | TRBJ2-1 | TRBV7-9 | TGTGCCAGCAGCGCCAAAGCGGGAATCTACAATGAGCAGTTCTTC | CASSAKAGIYNEQFF
TRBD1 | - | TRBJ1-2 | TRBV30 | TGTGCCCAAACCGGGACAGCTTTCTATGGCTACACCTTC | CAQTGTAFYGYTF
- | - | TRBJ1-4 | TRBV19 | TGTGTCTCCGGGACACGAAATGAAAAACTGTTTTTT | CVSGTRNEKLFF
- | - | TRBJ2-1 | TRBV2 | TGTGCCAGCGAACCGGGACGGAGTTACAATGAGCAGTTCTTC | CASEPGRSYNEQFF
- | - | TRBJ1-1 | TRBV5-4 | TGTGCCAGCAGCAGGATCGAAGTGAACACTGAAGCTTTCTTT | CASSRIEVNTEAFF
- | - | TRBJ2-5 | TRBV5-1 | TGCGCCAGCAGCGACTCCCTTTCCAGGGAAGAGACCCAGTACTTC | CASSDSLSREETQYF
TRBD1 | once | TRBJ1-3 | TRBV2 | TGTGCCAGCAGCGGACAGGGGCAAGTTGGAAACACCATATATTTT | CASSGQGQVGNTIYF
- | - | TRBJ2-7 | TRBV30 | TGTGCCTGGAGTAGGGGGTCCACCTACGAGCAGTACTTC | CAWSRGSTYEQYF
- | - | TRBJ2-5 | TRBV10-3 | TGTGCCATCAGCATCGGAGGGACCCAAGAGACCCAGTACTTC | CAISIGGTQETQYF
TRBD1 | - | TRBJ2-6 | TRBV29-1 | TGCAGCGTCAGGGGGACTGGGGCCAACGTCCTGACTTTC | CSVRGTGANVLTF
- | few | TRBJ1-1 | TRBV28 | TGTGCCAGCAGTACCTCAAGACAAGTCGGAGCTTTCTTT | CASSTSRQVGAFF
- | - | TRBJ2-1 | TRBV29-1 | TGCAGCGTTGATCTGGGGGGGGCGATGTACAATGAGCAGTTCTTC | CSVDLGGAMYNEQFF
TRBD1 | - | TRBJ2-1 | TRBV18 | TGTGCCAGCTCACCTACCTTGGACAGGAGCTCCTACAATGAGCAGTTCTTC | CASSPTLDRSSYNEQFF
- | - | TRBJ2-6 | TRBV6-5 | TGTGCCACCACGGGCGGGTCCTCGGGGGCCAACGTCCTGACTTTC | CATTGGSSGANVLTF
TRBD2 | - | TRBJ2-1 | TRBV7-2 | TGTGCCAGCAGCTTCCTAGCGGGAGGGGCCGACAATGAGCAGTTCTTC | CASSFLAGGADNEQFF
TRBD1 | - | TRBJ1-2 | TRBV5-1 | TGCGCCAGCAGCCAGAACCAGGGGGCTGGCTACACCTTC | CASSQNQGAGYTF
- | - | TRBJ2-1 | TRBV6-6 | TGTGCCAGCAGTTCCTTTCATGAGCAGTTCTTC | CASSSFHEQFF
TRBD2 | - | TRBJ2-7 | TRBV29-1 | TGCAGCGTTCGGGAGGGGCCCTACGAGCAGTACTTC | CSVREGPYEQYF
- | few | TRBJ1-1 | TRBV19 | TGTGCCAGTAGTAGTCTGGCCACGACGACTATACGAAACACTGAAGCTTTCTTT | CASSSLATTTIRNTEAFF
- | - | TRBJ2-3 | TRBV4-2 | TGTGCCAGCAGCCACCGGGCCAACGGGGCAGATACGCAGTATTTT | CASSHRANGADTQYF
- | - | TRBJ1-3 | TRBV19 | TGTGCCAGTATCCCGGACCTGGCCTCTGGAAACACCATATATTTT | CASIPDLASGNTIYF
- | - | TRBJ2-2 | TRBV5-1 | TGCGCCAGCAGCTTGTCCGGGATCAACACCGGGGAGCTGTTTTTT | CASSLSGINTGELFF
TRBD2 | - | TRBJ2-4 | TRBV2 | TGTGCCAGCAGTGCGAATTCCGGGACTAGCGGTGGGGCCAAAAACATTCAGTACTTC | CASSANSGTSGGAKNIQYF